These 7 T cell receptor beta chains originate from one sample sequenced in a study of blood T cells in healthy people across ages. A second roughly 6 to 11 cycle PCR used barcoded and J-beta primers. TCRdb passed the 5' RACE reads through MiXCR, listing each CDR3 protein once. The sample comprises approximately 400,000 distinct CDR3 sequences, about half of which are singletons, and approximately 51% rests with the top ten. The sample consisted of blood. These receptors were taken from a man aged 60-69 years in good health.

This chain's CDR3 is CASSLSGQGAGETQYF. DNA for the CDR3: TGTGCCAGCAGCTTATCAGGGCAGGGGGCCGGAGAGACCCAGTACTTC. The chain uses TRBV7-9 and TRBJ2-5, with 8 bases that match TRBD1. J gave up 4 bases and V 2 bases, and 9 bases lay outside the gene matches. In germline, CDR1 is SEHNR, CDR2 FQNEAQ (reference sequence). CDR3 length equals 16 residues. Variable domain in full (rest from reference TRBV7-9 and TRBJ2-5): DTGVSQNPRHKITKRGQNVTFRCDPISEHNRLYWYRQTLGQGPEFLTYFQNEAQLEKSRLLSDRFSAERPKGSFSTLEIQRTEQGDSAMYLCASSLSGQGAGETQYFGPGTRLLVL.

The CDR3: CSAITGGSGEQYF. CDR3 bases: TGCAGCGCTATAACAGGGGGCTCGGGGGAGCAGTACTTC. V and J are TRBV29-1 and TRBJ2-4, with 9 bases fitting TRBD1. CDR3 length: 13 residues. Germline V gene sequence: CDR1 SQVTM, CDR2 ANQGSEA. The J segment lost 13 bases and the V segment lost 7 bases, leaving 14 bases of the junction unmatched.

This clonotype was seen more than once but under ten times. V gene TRBV7-3 combines with J gene TRBJ2-3; D call uncertain. The length of the CDR3 is 13 residues. Germline V gene data show CDR1 as SGHTA and CDR2 as FQGTGA. The V end was cut by 0 bases, the J end by 2 bases, with 3 bases between. CDR3 in amino acids: CASSLTYTDTQYF. In DNA, the CDR3 is TGTGCCAGCAGCTTAACCTACACAGATACGCAGTATTTT.

CDR3 sequence reads: CSARGSRGPHQETQYF. DNA for the CDR3: TGCAGTGCTAGAGGAAGTAGGGGGCCGCACCAAGAGACCCAGTACTTC. V gene TRBV20-1 combines with J gene TRBJ2-5; 7 nucleotides align to TRBD1. Losses at the gene ends were 1 base for V and 0 bases for J; bases not matched to a gene: 8. The CDR3 is 16 residues long. In germline, CDR1 is DFQATT, CDR2 SNEGSKA (reference sequence).

This clonotype showed up just a few times. The chain has TRBV27 and TRBJ2-3, with 9 bases aligning to TRBD2. The V gene's germline CDR1 is MNHEY and CDR2 SMNVEV (reference sequence). The CDR3 is 18 residues long. Trimming cost V 4 bases and J 2 bases; bases outside gene matches: 13. This CDR3 is CASSSRFGSSGVTDTQYF. The CDR3 DNA is TGTGCCAGCAGTTCCCGCTTCGGGTCTAGCGGGGTCACAGATACGCAGTATTTT.

This chain links TRBV20-1 with TRBJ2-3, with D hard to call. Germline V gene sequence: CDR1 DFQATT, CDR2 SNEGSKA (reference sequence). This CDR3 comprises 12 residues. The CDR3 bases are TGCAGCCTGCGGTTCGGCCCAGATACGCAGTATTTT. Its protein is CSLRFGPDTQYF.

This clonotype has a count of ten or more. The chain carries TRBV28 and TRBJ2-7, with D maybe TRBD2 (6 bases). The germline CDR1 and CDR2 sequences are MDHEN and SYDVKM. CDR3 length: 13 residues. Trimming stripped 7 bases from V and 0 bases from J, with 10 bases between. The CDR3 region has the DNA TGTGCCAGCAACCCCGGGAGCTCCTACGAGCAGTACTTC. Its translation is CASNPGSSYEQYF.